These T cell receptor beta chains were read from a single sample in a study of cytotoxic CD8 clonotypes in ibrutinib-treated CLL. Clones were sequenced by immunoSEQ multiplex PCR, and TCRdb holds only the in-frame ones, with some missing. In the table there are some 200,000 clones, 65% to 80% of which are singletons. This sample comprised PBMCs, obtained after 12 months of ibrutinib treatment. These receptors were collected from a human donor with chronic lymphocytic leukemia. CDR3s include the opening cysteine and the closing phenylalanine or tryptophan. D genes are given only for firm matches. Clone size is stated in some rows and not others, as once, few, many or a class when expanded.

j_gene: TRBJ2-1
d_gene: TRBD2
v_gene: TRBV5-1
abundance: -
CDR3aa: CASSPASGLYNEQFF
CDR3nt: TGCGCCAGCAGCCCGGCTAGCGGGCTCTACAATGAGCAGTTCTTC

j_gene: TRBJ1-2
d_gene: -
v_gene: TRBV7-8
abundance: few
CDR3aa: CASSPAVLYGYTF
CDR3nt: TGTGCCAGCAGCCCGGCCGTTTTGTATGGCTACACCTTC

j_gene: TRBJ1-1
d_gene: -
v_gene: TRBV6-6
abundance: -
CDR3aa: CASSYTGRNTEAFF
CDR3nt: TGTGCCAGCAGCTATACAGGGAGGAACACTGAAGCTTTCTTT

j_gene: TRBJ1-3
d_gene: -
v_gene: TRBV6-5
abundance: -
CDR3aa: CASSWGASGNTIYF
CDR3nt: TGTGCCAGCAGTTGGGGAGCCTCTGGAAACACCATATATTTT

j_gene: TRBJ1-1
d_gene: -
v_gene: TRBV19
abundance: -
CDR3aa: CASILSQGRANTEAFF
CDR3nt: TGTGCCAGTATTCTTAGCCAGGGACGGGCGAACACTGAAGCTTTCTTT

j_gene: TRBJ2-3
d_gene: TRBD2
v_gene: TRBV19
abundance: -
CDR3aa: CAIRTSGADTDTQYF
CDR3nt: TGTGCGATCAGGACTAGCGGGGCCGACACAGATACGCAGTATTTT

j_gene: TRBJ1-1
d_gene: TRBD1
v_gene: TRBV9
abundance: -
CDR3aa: CASSPGTGDTEAFF
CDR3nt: TGTGCCAGCAGCCCCGGGACAGGGGACACTGAAGCTTTCTTT

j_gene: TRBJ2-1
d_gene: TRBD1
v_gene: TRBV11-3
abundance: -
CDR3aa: CASKGQGGHNEQFF
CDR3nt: TGTGCCAGCAAGGGACAGGGTGGCCACAATGAGCAGTTCTTC

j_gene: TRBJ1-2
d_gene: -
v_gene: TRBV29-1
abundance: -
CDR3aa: CSVPLSDGYTF
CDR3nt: TGCAGCGTTCCTCTATCGGATGGCTACACCTTC

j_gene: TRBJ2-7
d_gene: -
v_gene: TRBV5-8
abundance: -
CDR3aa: CASSLGYGGTYEQYF
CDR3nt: TGTGCCAGCAGCTTGGGGTACGGGGGTACCTACGAGCAGTACTTC

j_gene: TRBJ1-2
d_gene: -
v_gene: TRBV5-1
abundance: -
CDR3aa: CASSPWGAPAGYTF
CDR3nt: TGCGCCAGCAGCCCCTGGGGGGCGCCGGCCGGCTACACCTTC

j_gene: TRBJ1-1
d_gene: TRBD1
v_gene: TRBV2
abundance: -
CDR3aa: CASSVVSGGNTEAFF
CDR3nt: TGTGCCAGCAGTGTAGTGTCAGGGGGGAACACTGAAGCTTTCTTT

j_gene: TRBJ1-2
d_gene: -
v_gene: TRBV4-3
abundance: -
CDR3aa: CASSQGAGQTNYGYTF
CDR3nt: TGCGCCAGCAGCCAAGGGGCGGGGCAAACTAACTATGGCTACACCTTC

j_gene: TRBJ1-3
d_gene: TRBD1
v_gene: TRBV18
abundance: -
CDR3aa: CASSPRDSSGNTIYF
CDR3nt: TGTGCCAGCTCACCCAGGGACAGCTCTGGAAACACCATATATTTT

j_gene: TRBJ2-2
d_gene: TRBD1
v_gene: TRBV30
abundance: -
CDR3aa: CAWMGQGAGELFF
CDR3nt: TGTGCCTGGATGGGACAGGGGGCCGGGGAGCTGTTTTTT

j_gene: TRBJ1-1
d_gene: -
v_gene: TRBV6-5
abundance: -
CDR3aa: CASSPGTRNTEAFF
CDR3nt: TGTGCCAGCAGTCCCGGGACAAGGAACACTGAAGCTTTCTTT

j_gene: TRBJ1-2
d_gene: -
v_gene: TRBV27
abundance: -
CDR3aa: CASTPQGVSNYGYTF
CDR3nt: TGTGCCAGCACCCCTCAGGGCGTTTCTAACTATGGCTACACCTTC

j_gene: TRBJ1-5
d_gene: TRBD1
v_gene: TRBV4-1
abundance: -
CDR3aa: CASSQVAGTGKYSNQPQHF
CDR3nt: TGCGCCAGCAGCCAAGTAGCTGGGACAGGGAAATATAGCAATCAGCCCCAGCATTTT